This TCR beta chain was identified during a study of graft-versus-host responses after intestinal transplantation. Trimming took 1 base from V and 2 from J, leaving 9 bases between them. Germline V lookup: CDR1 SGHKS, CDR2 YYEKEE (reference sequence). This CDR3 has 14 amino acids. To note about this clone: The antigen remains unidentified.

Some clones are missing from TCRdb's copy, which holds only in-frame ones; the method was immunoSEQ multiplex PCR. Among tens of thousands of clones listed, about 93% were seen once. The receptor's source is a human donor who was the organ donor for an intestinal transplant. The sample was unstimulated CD4+ T cells sorted from spleen or lymph node cells, taken before transplant. The chain couples TRBV5-5 to TRBJ1-2; no clear D gene. CDR3 nucleotide sequence: TGTGCCAGCAGCTTGTGGGTAAACAACTATGGCTACACCTTC. It yields the protein CASSLWVNNYGYTF.